What follows are 7 T cell receptor beta chains derived from one specimen sequenced in a study of beta chain features in type 1 diabetes. All of the isolated RNA was reverse transcribed, so expressed TCRB transcripts were sequenced. Sequencing was performed with immunoSEQ multiplex PCR; in TCRdb, only in-frame clones are kept and a portion is missing. Among 150,000 or so clones, around 50% were seen once, and the ten largest hold 0.35% to 0.5%. The material sequenced was Tregs from blood. The receptors here all came from a man younger than 30 in good health.

The V gene is TRBV7-2, the J gene TRBJ1-5; TRBD1 aligns across 7 bases. The V and J ends lost 5 bases and 7 bases, in that order; junction bases with no gene match: 5. Per the germline V gene, CDR1 is SGHTA and CDR2 is FQGNSA. The CDR3 totals 13 residues. Written as DNA, the CDR3 is TGTGCCAGCAGCGACAGGGTAGGACAGCCCCAGCATTTT. Translating it yields CASSDRVGQPQHF.

The chain carries TRBV5-1 and TRBJ1-2; D remains unclear. V dropped 7 bases and J dropped 7 bases, with 17 bases sitting between them. There are 13 residues in the CDR3. Germline values: CDR1 SGHRS, CDR2 YFSETQ. CDR3 amino acids: CASSPGVAAGYTF. Here the CDR3 DNA reads TGCGCCAGCTCGCCGGGAGTAGCGGCTGGCTACACCTTC.

In regard to this clone: The junction and the germline gene differ at one end; a read error may be behind it. The identical CDR3 is also encoded by other nucleotide sequences in the sample. The chain recombines TRBV7-3 with TRBJ2-2, with D perhaps TRBD2 (5 bases). Germline V gene sequence: CDR1 SGHTA, CDR2 FQGTGA. The CDR3 covers 13 residues. The CDR3 loop is CASSFSRTGELFF. DNA of the CDR3: TGTGCCAGCAGCTTTAGTCGGACCGGGGAGCTGTTTTTC.

The chain employs TRBV7-2 and TRBJ1-6; D remains ambiguous. Trimming stripped 3 bases from V and 5 bases from J, with 11 bases between. The CDR3 consists of 15 residues. CDR1 is SGHTA and CDR2 is FQGNSA in the germline V gene. The CDR3 coding sequence is TGTGCCAGCAGCTTTCACGGTGTCAATAATTCACCCCTCCACTTT. Encoded protein: CASSFHGVNNSPLHF.

This chain uses TRBV7-3 with TRBJ1-1, with D possibly being TRBD1 (6 bases). V was cut by 4 bases and J by 3 bases, with 12 bases left in between. This CDR3 spans 14 amino acids. From germline, CDR1 is SGHTA and CDR2 FQGTGA. CDR3 sequence reads: CASSSTGWDTEAFF. The DNA for the CDR3 is TGTGCCAGCAGCTCGACAGGCTGGGACACTGAAGCTTTCTTT.

The chain carries TRBV28 and TRBJ2-7, with 9 bases fitting TRBD2. Germline CDR1 is MDHEN and CDR2 is SYDVKM. This CDR3 spans 15 amino acids. Trimming cost V 3 bases and J 3 bases; bases outside gene matches: 6. The CDR3 DNA is TGTGCCAGCAGTTTTTTCGGGACTAGCCGCTACGAGCAGTACTTC. Encoded protein: CASSFFGTSRYEQYF.

This chain links TRBV5-1 with TRBJ2-7; TRBD1 matches at 10 bases. The CDR3 is made up of 15 amino acids. The V and J ends lost 3 bases and 7 bases, in that order; junction bases with no gene match: 10. Germline V gives CDR1 SGHRS, CDR2 YFSETQ. CDR3 residues: CASSSISTGGGEQYF. The CDR3 DNA is TGCGCCAGCAGCTCGATTTCGACAGGGGGCGGAGAGCAGTACTTC. The entire variable domain, with the rest obtained from reference TRBV5-1 and TRBJ2-7, is as follows: KAGVTQTPRYLIKTRGQQVTLSCSPISGHRSVSWYQQTPGQGLQFLFEYFSETQRNKGNFPGRFSGRQFSNSRSEMNVSTLELGDSALYLCASSSISTGGGEQYFGPGTRLTVT.